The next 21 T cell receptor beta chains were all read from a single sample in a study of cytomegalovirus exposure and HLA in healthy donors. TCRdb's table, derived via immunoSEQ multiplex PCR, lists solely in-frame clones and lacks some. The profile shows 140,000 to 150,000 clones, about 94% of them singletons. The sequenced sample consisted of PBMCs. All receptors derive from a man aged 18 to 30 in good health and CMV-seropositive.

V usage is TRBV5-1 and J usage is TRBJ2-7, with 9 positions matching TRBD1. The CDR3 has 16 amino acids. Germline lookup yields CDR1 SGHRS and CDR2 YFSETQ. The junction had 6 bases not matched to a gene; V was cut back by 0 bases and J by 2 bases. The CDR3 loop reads CASSLGPGTGPYEQYF. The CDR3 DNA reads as TGCGCCAGCAGCTTGGGGCCCGGGACAGGGCCCTACGAGCAGTACTTC.

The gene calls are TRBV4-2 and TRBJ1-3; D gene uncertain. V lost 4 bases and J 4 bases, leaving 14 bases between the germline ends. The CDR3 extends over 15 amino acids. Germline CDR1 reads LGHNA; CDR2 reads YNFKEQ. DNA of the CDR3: TGTGCCAGCAGCCTTGGAACGGAGACGGGAAACACCATATATTTT. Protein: CASSLGTETGNTIYF.

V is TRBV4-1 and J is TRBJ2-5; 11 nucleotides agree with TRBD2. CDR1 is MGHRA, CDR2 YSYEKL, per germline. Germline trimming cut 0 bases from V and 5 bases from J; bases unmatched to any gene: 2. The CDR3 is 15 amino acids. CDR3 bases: TGCGCCAGCAGCCAAGAACTAGCGGGAGCGGAGACCCAGTACTTC. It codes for CASSQELAGAETQYF.

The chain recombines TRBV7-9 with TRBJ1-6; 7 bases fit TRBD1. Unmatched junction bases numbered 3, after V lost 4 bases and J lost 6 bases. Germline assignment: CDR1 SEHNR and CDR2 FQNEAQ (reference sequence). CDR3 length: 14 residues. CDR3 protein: CASSSGTANSPLHF. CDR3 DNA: TGTGCCAGCAGCTCCGGGACAGCTAATTCACCCCTCCACTTT.

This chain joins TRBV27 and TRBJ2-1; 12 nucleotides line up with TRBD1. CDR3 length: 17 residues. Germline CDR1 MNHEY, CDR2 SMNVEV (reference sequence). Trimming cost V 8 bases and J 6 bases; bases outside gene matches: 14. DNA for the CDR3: TGTGCCAGCTTCGCACCCTCCGGGACAGGGGGCTTCAATGAGCAGTTCTTC. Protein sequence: CASFAPSGTGGFNEQFF.

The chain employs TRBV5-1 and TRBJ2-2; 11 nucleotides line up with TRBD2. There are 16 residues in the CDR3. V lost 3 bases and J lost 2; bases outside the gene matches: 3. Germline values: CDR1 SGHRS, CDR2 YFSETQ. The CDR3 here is CASSSLAGGNTGELFF. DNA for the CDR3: TGCGCCAGCAGCTCGCTAGCGGGAGGAAACACCGGGGAGCTGTTTTTT.

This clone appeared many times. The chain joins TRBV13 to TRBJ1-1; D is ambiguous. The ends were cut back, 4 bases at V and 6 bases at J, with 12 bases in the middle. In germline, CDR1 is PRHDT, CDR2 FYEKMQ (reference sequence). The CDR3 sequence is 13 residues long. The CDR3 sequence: CASSSSRGSEAFF. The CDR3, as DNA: TGTGCCAGCAGCTCCTCGAGAGGCTCTGAAGCTTTCTTT.

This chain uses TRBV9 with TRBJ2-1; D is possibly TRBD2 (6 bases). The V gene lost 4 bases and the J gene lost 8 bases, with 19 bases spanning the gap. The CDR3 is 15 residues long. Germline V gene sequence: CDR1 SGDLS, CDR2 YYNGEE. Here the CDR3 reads CASSSAGTVGDEQFF. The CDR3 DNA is TGTGCCAGCAGCTCCGCCGGGACTGTTGGCGATGAGCAGTTCTTC.

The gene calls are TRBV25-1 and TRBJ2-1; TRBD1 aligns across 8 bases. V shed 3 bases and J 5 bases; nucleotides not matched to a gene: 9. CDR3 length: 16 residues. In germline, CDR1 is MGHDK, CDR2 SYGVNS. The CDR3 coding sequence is TGTGCCAGCAGTGATCGGACAGGGCGATATAACAATGAGCAGTTCTTC. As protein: CASSDRTGRYNNEQFF.

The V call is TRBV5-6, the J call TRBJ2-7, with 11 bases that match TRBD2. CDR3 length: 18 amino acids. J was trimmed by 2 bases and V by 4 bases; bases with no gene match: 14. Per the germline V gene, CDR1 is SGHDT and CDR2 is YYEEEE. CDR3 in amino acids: CASSDGTATSGATYEQYF. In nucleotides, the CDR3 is TGTGCCAGCAGCGACGGGACAGCGACTAGCGGGGCTACCTACGAGCAGTACTTC.

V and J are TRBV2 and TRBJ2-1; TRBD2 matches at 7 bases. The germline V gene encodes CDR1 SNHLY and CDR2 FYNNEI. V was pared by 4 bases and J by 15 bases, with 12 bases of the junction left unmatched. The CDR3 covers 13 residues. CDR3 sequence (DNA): TGTGCCAGCAGTGTGAGGTCGAGGGAGGGCCTGTTCTTC. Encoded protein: CASSVRSREGLFF.

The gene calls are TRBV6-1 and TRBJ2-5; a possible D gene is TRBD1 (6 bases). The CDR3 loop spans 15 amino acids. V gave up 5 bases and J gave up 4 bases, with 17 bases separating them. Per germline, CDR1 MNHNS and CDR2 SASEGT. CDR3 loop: CASSSPRGLGETQYF. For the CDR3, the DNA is TGTGCCAGCAGTTCCCCCAGGGGCTTAGGAGAGACCCAGTACTTC.

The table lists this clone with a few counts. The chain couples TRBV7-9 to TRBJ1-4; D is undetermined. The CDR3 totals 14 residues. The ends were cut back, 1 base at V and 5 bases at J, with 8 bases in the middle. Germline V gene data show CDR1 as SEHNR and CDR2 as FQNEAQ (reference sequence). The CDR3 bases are TGTGCCAGCAGCTTAGGCGCCTCCAATGAAAAACTGTTTTTT. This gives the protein CASSLGASNEKLFF. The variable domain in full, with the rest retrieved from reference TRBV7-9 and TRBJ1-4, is DTGVSQNPRHKITKRGQNVTFRCDPISEHNRLYWYRQTLGQGPEFLTYFQNEAQLEKSRLLSDRFSAERPKGSFSTLEIQRTEQGDSAMYLCASSLGASNEKLFFGSGTQLSVL.

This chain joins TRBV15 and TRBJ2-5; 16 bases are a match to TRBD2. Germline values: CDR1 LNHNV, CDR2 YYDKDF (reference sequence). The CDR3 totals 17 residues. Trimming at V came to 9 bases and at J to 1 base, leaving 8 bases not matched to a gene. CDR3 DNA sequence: TGTGCCACTAGTTCCGGGACTAGCGGGAGGGCCCAAGAGACCCAGTACTTC. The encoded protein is CATSSGTSGRAQETQYF.

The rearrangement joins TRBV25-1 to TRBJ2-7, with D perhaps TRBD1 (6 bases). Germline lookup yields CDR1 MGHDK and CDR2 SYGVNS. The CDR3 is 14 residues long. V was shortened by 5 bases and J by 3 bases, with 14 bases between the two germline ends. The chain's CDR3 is CASSPLQGRYEQYF. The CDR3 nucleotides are TGTGCCAGCAGTCCACTACAGGGCCGCTACGAGCAGTACTTC.

The CDR3 nucleotides are TGTGCCAGCAGCTTAGGGGGACAGGGGTCTAAAGAGACCCAGTACTTC. This sequence encodes CASSLGGQGSKETQYF. V usage is TRBV7-9 and J usage is TRBJ2-5; 10 positions match TRBD1. Germline CDR1 is SEHNR and CDR2 is FQNEAQ (reference sequence). This CDR3 has 16 amino acids. J gave up 3 bases and V 1 base, and 5 bases lay outside the gene matches.

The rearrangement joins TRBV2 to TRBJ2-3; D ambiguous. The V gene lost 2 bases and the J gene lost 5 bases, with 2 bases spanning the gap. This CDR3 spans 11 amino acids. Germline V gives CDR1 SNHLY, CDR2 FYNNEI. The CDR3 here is CASSEQDTQYF. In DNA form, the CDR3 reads TGTGCCAGCAGTGAACAAGATACGCAGTATTTT.

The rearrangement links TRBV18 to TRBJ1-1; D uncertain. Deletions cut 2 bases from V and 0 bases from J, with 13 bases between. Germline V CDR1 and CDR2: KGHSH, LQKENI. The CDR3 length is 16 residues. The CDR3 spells CASSPSRRNMNTEAFF. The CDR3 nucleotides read TGTGCCAGCTCACCAAGTCGGCGGAACATGAACACTGAAGCTTTCTTT.

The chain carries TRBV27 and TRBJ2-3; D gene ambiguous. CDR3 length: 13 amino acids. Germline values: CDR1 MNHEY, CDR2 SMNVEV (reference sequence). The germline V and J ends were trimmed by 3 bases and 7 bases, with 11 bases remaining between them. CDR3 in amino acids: CASSFQASYTQYF. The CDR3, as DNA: TGTGCCAGCAGTTTCCAAGCCTCGTATACGCAGTATTTT.

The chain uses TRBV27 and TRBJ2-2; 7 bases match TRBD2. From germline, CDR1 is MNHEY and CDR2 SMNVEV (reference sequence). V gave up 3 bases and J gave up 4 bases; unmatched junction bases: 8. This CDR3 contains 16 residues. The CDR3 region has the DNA TGTGCCAGCAGTTTTCTGGGAGGGATGGGCACCGGGGAGCTGTTTTTT. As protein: CASSFLGGMGTGELFF.

In DNA, the CDR3 is TGTGCCAGCAGCTTAGCCCGACTAGCGAGCACCGGGGAGCTGTTTTTT. It is translated as CASSLARLASTGELFF. The V call is TRBV7-8, the J call TRBJ2-2; 8 bases are a match to TRBD2. Trimming cost V 0 bases and J 4 bases; bases outside gene matches: 4. Germline V lookup: CDR1 SGHVS, CDR2 FQNEAQ. This CDR3 has 16 amino acids.